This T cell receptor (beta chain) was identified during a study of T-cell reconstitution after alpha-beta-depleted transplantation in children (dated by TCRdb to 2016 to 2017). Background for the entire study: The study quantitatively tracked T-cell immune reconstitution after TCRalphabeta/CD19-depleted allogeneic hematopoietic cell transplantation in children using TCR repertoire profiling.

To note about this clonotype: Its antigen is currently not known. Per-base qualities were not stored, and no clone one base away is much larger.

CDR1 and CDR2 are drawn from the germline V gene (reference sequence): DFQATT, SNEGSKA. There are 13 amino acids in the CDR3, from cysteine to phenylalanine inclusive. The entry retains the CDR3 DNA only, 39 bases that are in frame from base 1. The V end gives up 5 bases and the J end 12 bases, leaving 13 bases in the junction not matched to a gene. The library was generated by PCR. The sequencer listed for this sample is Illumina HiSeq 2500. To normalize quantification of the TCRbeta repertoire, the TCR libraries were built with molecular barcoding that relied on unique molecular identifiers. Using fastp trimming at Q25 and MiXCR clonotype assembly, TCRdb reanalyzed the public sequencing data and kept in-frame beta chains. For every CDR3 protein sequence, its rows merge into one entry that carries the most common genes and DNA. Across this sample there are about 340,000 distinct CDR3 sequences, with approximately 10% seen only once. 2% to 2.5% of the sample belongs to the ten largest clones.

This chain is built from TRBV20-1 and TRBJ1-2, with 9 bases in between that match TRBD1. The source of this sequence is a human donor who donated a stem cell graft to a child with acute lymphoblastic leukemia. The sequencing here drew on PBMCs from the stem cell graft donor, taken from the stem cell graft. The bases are TGCAGTGCTCACCCCCGGGACAGGGTGAGAGACACCTTC. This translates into CSAHPRDRVRDTF.